This TCR beta chain was recorded in a study of a mutant IDH1 vaccine in newly diagnosed glioma. Study as a whole: Treated patients, roughly 60% male and roughly 40% female, averaged about 40 years of age. It was radiotherapy, temozolomide, or both that patients received previously, with most receiving both. Study conclusions and caveats: Most patients, approximately 93%, showed vaccine-induced immune responses.

Sequencing was performed with immunoSEQ multiplex PCR; in TCRdb, only in-frame clones are kept and a portion is missing. The table has around 54,000 clones, 80% to 90% seen once. As to time point: baseline, week 1 (first vaccination visit). Treatment meaning: pre-vaccination baseline after standard-of-care therapy. Donor tumors were new WHO grade 3 or 4 IDH1-mutant, ATRX-lost astrocytomas. Regarding this clone: Its specificity is not known.

This CDR3 spans 15 amino acids. J lost 2 bases, V lost 0 bases, and 4 bases had no gene match. Germline lookup yields CDR1 MGHRA and CDR2 YSYEKL. The chain combines TRBV4-1 with TRBJ2-7; 7 bases agree with TRBD2. The sample here was PBMCs, taken from a glioma patient treated with radiotherapy, temozolomide or both. The source is a man between 18 and 29 years old with glioma. The CDR3 DNA follows: TGCGCCAGCAGCCAAGATCCGGGACTAACCTACGAGCAGTACTTC. Amino acid sequence: CASSQDPGLTYEQYF.